The TCR beta chain described here comes from a study of blood T cells in healthy people across ages. Overall study: Template switching retrieved approximately one barcoded beta molecule for each two T cells.

A second PCR, run for about 6 to 11 cycles, used a sample-barcoded 5' primer plus a J-beta primer mix. TCRdb independently ran MiXCR on the 5' RACE reads; one entry per CDR3 protein. This sample has hundreds of thousands of distinct CDR3 sequences; approximately 60% occur once, and the top ten carry roughly 24%. Donors were healthy Caucasian individuals from Russia aged about 6 to 90. The CDR3 is made up of 16 amino acids. V shed 3 bases and J shed 3 bases, with 17 bases lying between them. In germline, CDR1 is MGHDK, CDR2 SYGVNS. This sequence was found in a man in his forties or fifties in good health. This chain uses TRBV25-1 with TRBJ1-2; possibly TRBD1 for D (6 bases). The sequenced material came from blood. This chain's CDR3 is CASSDTQTGFHYGYTF. DNA of the CDR3: TGTGCCAGCAGTGACACACAAACAGGGTTTCACTATGGCTACACCTTC.